The present T cell receptor (beta chain) was sequenced within a study of T cells after yellow fever vaccination. Study in general: With SMART-Seq v4 Ultra Low Input, the fractions containing low cell numbers were prepared. Findings of the study overall: Most clones from primary vaccination were detected again post-booster (around 95% CD4, around 88% CD8). Shared CD4/CD8 clonotypes were a small share, likely from convergent recombination.

Generation of TCR cDNA used 5'RACE template switching (which added a universal primer site and UMIs). MiXCR was run by TCRdb on the 5' RACE reads, yielding one entry per CDR3 protein. The repertoire holds 300,000 to 350,000 distinct CDR3 sequences, with about 7.8% as singletons. This clonotype appeared many times. Its target is not known. After removal of 4 bases from V and 6 bases from J, the junction contained 5 bases not matched to a gene. The germline V gene encodes CDR1 SGHTA and CDR2 FQGNSA. The CDR3 has 14 amino acids. The sequence derives from a man between 18 and 29 years old who received the YFV17D yellow fever vaccine. The sequenced sample was PBMCs, obtained about 41 days after the first yellow fever vaccination. The chain uses TRBV7-2 and TRBJ2-2; 7 nucleotides agree with TRBD1. CDR3 residues: CASSSTGVAGELFF. The CDR3 DNA follows: TGTGCCAGCAGCTCCACAGGGGTCGCCGGGGAGCTGTTTTTT.